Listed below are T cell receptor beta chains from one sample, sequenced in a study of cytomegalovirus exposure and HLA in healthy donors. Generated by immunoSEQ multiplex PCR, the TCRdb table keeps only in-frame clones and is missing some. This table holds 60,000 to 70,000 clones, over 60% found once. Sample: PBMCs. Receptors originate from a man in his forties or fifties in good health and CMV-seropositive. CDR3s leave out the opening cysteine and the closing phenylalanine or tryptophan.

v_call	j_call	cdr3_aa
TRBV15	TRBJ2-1	ATSRDVSGRPLF
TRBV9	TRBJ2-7	ASGGQGREQY
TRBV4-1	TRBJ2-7	ASSRVTQGLYEQY
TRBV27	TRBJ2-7	ASSTRTSGGMAREQY
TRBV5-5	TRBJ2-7	ASSHQAYEQY
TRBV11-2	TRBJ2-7	ASSLSGIDEQY
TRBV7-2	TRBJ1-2	ASSLGRQGALLYGYT
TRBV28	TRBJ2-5	ASSFSRRLAGGGWGQETQY
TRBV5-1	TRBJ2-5	ASSPAGGPGETQY
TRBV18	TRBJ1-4	ASSPGGLGGEKLF
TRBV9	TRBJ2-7	ASSGTQGYEQY
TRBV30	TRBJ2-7	ACETGGAYEQY
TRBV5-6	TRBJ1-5	ASSLAGGGEVT
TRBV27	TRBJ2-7	ASRSQGLAAYEQY
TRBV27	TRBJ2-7	ASADGGREQY
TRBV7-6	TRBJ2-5	ASSLAEGRIGTQY
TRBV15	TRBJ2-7	ATGQNYEQY